A selection of T cell receptor beta chains follows, all from one sample in a study of Graves' ophthalmopathy and Graves' hyperthyroidism. TCRdb passed the multiplex PCR reads through MiXCR, listing each CDR3 protein once. The repertoire holds about 700,000 distinct CDR3 sequences, approximately 40% seen once, with less than 55% in the top ten. The sample taken for sequencing was peripheral blood. The receptors here all came from an adult man with Graves' ophthalmopathy. Each CDR3 is given with its conserved first and last residue. The order of the fields is J gene, clone size, CDR3 length, D gene, V gene, CDR3 DNA, CDR3 protein. A D gene is named only where the DNA matches it firmly. Where a row states a size, it is once, few, many or the class of an expanded clone; other rows omit it.

TRBJ1-5 | few | 19 | - | TRBV7-2 | TGTGCCAGCAGCCAAGGGGGTCCAGGTGGGGGCTCGGGCAATCAGCCCCAGCATTTT | CASSQGGPGGGSGNQPQHF
TRBJ1-6 | - | 15 | - | TRBV4-3 | TGCGCCAGCAGCCAAGTGGCGGATCTTGATTCACCCCTCCACTTT | CASSQVADLDSPLHF
TRBJ1-4 | many | 15 | - | TRBV15 | TGTGCCACCAGCAGAGGCCCTCCAACTAATGAAAAACTGTTTTTT | CATSRGPPTNEKLFF
TRBJ2-2 | - | 14 | - | TRBV10-3 | TGTGCCAGCCGGGGGGCTACGAACACCGGGGAGCTGTTTTTT | CASRGATNTGELFF
TRBJ2-7 | once | 15 | - | TRBV2 | TGTGCCAGCTCACCCTCAAACAGGGTAGGACTCGAGCAGTACTTC | CASSPSNRVGLEQYF
TRBJ1-1 | - | 14 | - | TRBV20-1 | TGCAGTGCCGGGGGAGCAGGCCATGGGACTGAAGCTTTCTTT | CSAGGAGHGTEAFF
TRBJ2-7 | - | 13 | - | TRBV15 | TGTGCCACCAGCAGACTTGGGGCCTACGAGCAGTACTTC | CATSRLGAYEQYF
TRBJ2-6 | - | 15 | - | TRBV6-6 | - | CASSTSGEGSNVLTF
TRBJ1-2 | - | 14 | - | TRBV20-1 | TGCAGTGCTAGCCCAGGGTTTTACGACTATGGCTACACCTTC | CSASPGFYDYGYTF
TRBJ1-4 | - | 14 | - | TRBV5-5 | TGTGCCAGCAGCTTCCGGGGGGCTAATGAAAAACTGTTTTTT | CASSFRGANEKLFF
TRBJ2-7 | few | 16 | - | TRBV7-9 | TGTGCCAGCAGCTTAGACTGGACCGAACGCTCCTACGAGCAGTACTTC | CASSLDWTERSYEQYF
TRBJ1-2 | - | 13 | - | TRBV9 | TGTGCCAGCAGCAGGACAGACTGCTATGGCTACACCTTC | CASSRTDCYGYTF
TRBJ2-6 | - | 15 | - | TRBV7-3 | TGTGCCAGCAGTCCCGTGATGTTGGGGGCCAACGTCCTGACTTTC | CASSPVMLGANVLTF
TRBJ1-1 | - | 14 | - | TRBV29-1 | TGCAGTGCAATCCGGGCCCACGGAAACACTGAAGCTTTCTTT | CSAIRAHGNTEAFF
TRBJ1-2 | many | 14 | - | TRBV10-3 | TGTGCCATCGCCAAAGGCCAGCTATCGCTTGGCTACACCTTC | CAIAKGQLSLGYTF
TRBJ1-5 | - | 15 | TRBD1 | TRBV24-1 | TGTGCCACCAGAGATCCCGGACAGGGGGGTCAGCCCCAGCATTTT | CATRDPGQGGQPQHF
TRBJ2-7 | - | 13 | - | TRBV20-1 | TGCAGTGCTAGAGGACTAGGAGCCTACGAGCAGTACTTC | CSARGLGAYEQYF
TRBJ1-1 | many | 13 | - | TRBV9 | TGTGCCAGCAGCGTAGCCCAGAACACTGAAGCTTTCTTT | CASSVAQNTEAFF
TRBJ1-5 | - | 14 | TRBD1 | TRBV12-3/TRBV12-4 | TGTGCCAGCAGTTTCGGGACAGTCAATCAGCCCCAGCATTTT | CASSFGTVNQPQHF
TRBJ1-1 | few | 15 | - | TRBV5-4 | TGTGCCAGCTCACCACGTCAGGGGTCCGACCTTGAAGCTTTCTTT | CASSPRQGSDLEAFF
TRBJ2-5 | many | 17 | TRBD1 | TRBV29-1 | TGCAGCGTTGAATCGGCGGAGACAGGGGGTTTGGGAGAGACCCAGTACTTC | CSVESAETGGLGETQYF
TRBJ1-2 | - | 11 | - | TRBV29-1 | TGCAGCGTTGTGGACAGTGGGGGCTACACCTTC | CSVVDSGGYTF
TRBJ2-3 | - | 13 | - | TRBV7-3 | TGTGCCAGCAGCCTACCTAACGACAATGAGCAGTATTTT | CASSLPNDNEQYF
TRBJ2-2 | - | 15 | - | TRBV25-1 | TGTGCCAGCAGTTACGCGACGGTGAACACCGGGGAGCTGTTTTTT | CASSYATVNTGELFF
TRBJ1-5 | few | 15 | - | TRBV12-3/TRBV12-4 | TGTGCCAGCAGCCGACCCACGCATAGCAATCAGCCCCAGCATTTT | CASSRPTHSNQPQHF
TRBJ2-3 | - | 13 | TRBD2 | TRBV25-1 | TGCAGTGCTGGAGACGGGAGGTCGGATACGCAGTATTTT | CSAGDGRSDTQYF
TRBJ2-2 | - | 15 | TRBD2 | TRBV5-1 | TGCGCCAGCAGCGACAAGCGGGAGTACAGCGGGGAGCTGTTTTTT | CASSDKREYSGELFF
TRBJ1-1 | - | 12 | - | TRBV29-1 | TGCAGCGTTGCGGGGTGGAACACTGAAGCTTTCTTT | CSVAGWNTEAFF
TRBJ2-7 | - | 15 | - | TRBV11-2 | TGTGCCAGCAGCTTAGGTCGTGCGACGTTCCACGAGCAGTACTTC | CASSLGRATFHEQYF
TRBJ2-6 | - | 16 | - | TRBV5-4 | TGCGCCAGCAGGCAGGGACTTAGCTCTGGGGCCAACGTCCTGACTTTC | CASRQGLSSGANVLTF
TRBJ1-6 | - | 15 | TRBD1 | TRBV4-3 | TGCGCCAGCAGCCTTCAGGGACAGGGTAATTCACCCCTCCACTTT | CASSLQGQGNSPLHF
TRBJ1-2 | many | 15 | - | TRBV15 | TGTGCCACCAGCACCCCGGCTGGCTATAACTATGGCTACACCTTC | CATSTPAGYNYGYTF
TRBJ2-1 | - | 15 | TRBD2 | TRBV25-1 | TGTGCCAGCAGTGAATTTATGGGAGGGGCCAATGAGCAGTTCTTC | CASSEFMGGANEQFF
TRBJ1-2 | few | 15 | TRBD1 | TRBV7-3 | TGTGCCAGCAGCTCTACCGGGACAGGGGATCGTGGCTACACCTTC | CASSSTGTGDRGYTF
TRBJ1-5 | few | 19 | TRBD1 | TRBV25-1 | TGTGCCAGCAGTGAATTCCGTAACCACAGGGGAGATAGCAATCAGCCCCAGCATTTT | CASSEFRNHRGDSNQPQHF
TRBJ1-1 | - | 14 | - | TRBV19 | TGTGCCAGTGGTGTACGAGGGATGAACACTGAAGCTTTCTTT | CASGVRGMNTEAFF
TRBJ1-6 | few | 16 | - | TRBV9 | TGTGCCAGCAGTTTATCGGTGGGGGGCGGTAATTCACCCCTCCACTTT | CASSLSVGGGNSPLHF
TRBJ2-5 | - | 15 | - | TRBV19 | TGTGCCAGTAGCGGAGGGGGCAGCTTTCAAGAGACCCAGTACTTC | CASSGGGSFQETQYF
TRBJ2-5 | few | 17 | TRBD1 | TRBV7-9 | TGTGCCAGCAGCAGTATCCTACAGGGGGCTCGTCTGGAGACCCAGTACTTC | CASSSILQGARLETQYF
TRBJ1-1 | - | 16 | - | TRBV7-9 | TGTGCCAGCAGCCCCCCGGGGTCGCTTGGGAACACTGAAGCTTTCTTT | CASSPPGSLGNTEAFF
TRBJ2-7 | - | 13 | - | TRBV20-1 | TGCAGTGCTAGAGGGAGTGCCTCCTACGAGCAGTACTTC | CSARGSASYEQYF
TRBJ2-2 | few | 15 | - | TRBV7-3 | TGTGCCAGCAGCCCGGTGGGGGGAAGCACCGGGGAGCTGTTTTTT | CASSPVGGSTGELFF
TRBJ1-3 | many | 14 | - | TRBV20-1 | TGCAGTGCTAGAGGGATGGAGTCTGGAAACACCATATATTTT | CSARGMESGNTIYF
TRBJ2-7 | - | 16 | TRBD1 | TRBV4-1 | TGCGCCAGCAGCCAAGATAGGGGACAGGACTCCTACGAGCAGTACTTC | CASSQDRGQDSYEQYF
TRBJ2-2 | many | 15 | TRBD2 | TRBV29-1 | TGCAGCGTGAGGACTAGCGGGGCGAACACCGGGGAGCTGTTTTTT | CSVRTSGANTGELFF
TRBJ2-7 | many | 13 | - | TRBV7-8 | TGTGCCAGCAGCTTAGTAACTAACTACGAGCAGTACTTC | CASSLVTNYEQYF
TRBJ1-2 | few | 18 | TRBD1 | TRBV11-2 | TGTGCCAGCAGCTTGTACAGTGGTCTGGGGACAGGGGTGTTGGGCTACACCTTC | CASSLYSGLGTGVLGYTF
TRBJ1-2 | - | 15 | TRBD1 | TRBV29-1 | TGCAGCAAACGATCCGGGACAGGGGCGAACTATGGCTACACCTTC | CSKRSGTGANYGYTF
TRBJ1-5 | - | 14 | - | TRBV20-1 | TGCAGTGCTAGTGCCGGGACACCAAATCAGCCCCAGCATTTT | CSASAGTPNQPQHF
TRBJ2-2 | - | 17 | - | TRBV7-9 | TGTGCCAGCAGTTACCGTACCGGGACGGAGGTTACCGGGGAGCTGTTTTTT | CASSYRTGTEVTGELFF